The TCR beta chain under discussion was sequenced for a study of glioma-infiltrating T cells. Points from the study as a whole: Gliomas, especially low-grade, showed above-expected tissue-blood divergence; non-neoplastic patients showed below. Tissue and blood shared very few CDR3 sequences.

This clonotype occurred many times. Its target is unknown. CDR3 size: 14 residues. CDR1 SNHLY and CDR2 FYNNEI come from the germline V gene. With 6 bases removed from V and 5 bases from J, the gap between germline ends came to 16 bases. TCR alpha and beta CDR3 regions were amplified from RNA using iRepertoire nested multiplex PCR. For one-step reverse transcription and amplification, about 90-400 ng of tissue mRNA or PBMC total RNA was used. TCRdb ran MiXCR on the multiplex PCR reads and lists one entry per CDR3 protein. The sample includes tens of thousands of distinct CDR3 sequences, under 30% of them seen just once.

V usage is TRBV2 and J usage is TRBJ1-2, with D unresolved. Material for sequencing was glioma tissue, nonneoplastic brain tissue, or PBMCs (not recorded which). The origin of this receptor is a human donor with low-grade glioma or glioblastoma, undergoing nonglioma brain surgery, or in good health (not recorded which). Here the CDR3 reads CASRAQRTAYGYTF. The CDR3, as DNA: TGTGCCAGCAGGGCCCAAAGGACGGCATATGGCTACACCTTC. The variable domain in full, with the rest retrieved from reference TRBV2 and TRBJ1-2, is EPEVTQTPSHQVTQMGQEVILRCVPISNHLYFYWYRQILGQKVEFLVSFYNNEISEKSEIFDDQFSVERPDGSNFTLKIRSTKLEDSAMYFCASRAQRTAYGYTFGSGTRLTVV.